This T cell receptor (beta chain) was observed in a study of T cell responses to AZD1222 COVID-19 vaccine. Study findings and constraints: Repertoires were obtained solely post-peak T cell response.

The table lists this clone with a few counts. Its target is unknown. Looked up from germline, CDR1 is MDHEN and CDR2 is SYDVKM. The CDR3 is 15 residues long. V lost 2 bases to trimming and J lost 9 bases, with 20 bases between them. The assay was immunoSEQ multiplex PCR, and TCRdb's table has in-frame clones only and misses some. Among some 150,000 clones listed, around nine tenths were seen once. The rearrangement links TRBV28 to TRBJ2-7; no clear D. Sequenced material: peripheral blood, taken 28 days after the second AZD1222 dose. The TCR was taken from an adult who received the AZD1222 COVID-19 vaccine. CDR3 coding DNA: TGTGCCAGCAGTTTAATCCCCGACGGCTCTACGAGGCAGTACTTC. This sequence encodes CASSLIPDGSTRQYF. The variable domain in full, with the rest retrieved from reference TRBV28 and TRBJ2-7, is DVKVTQSSRYLVKRTGEKVFLECVQDMDHENMFWYRQDPGLGLRLIYFSYDVKMKEKGDIPEGYSVSREKKERFSLILESASTNQTSMYLCASSLIPDGSTRQYFGPGTRLTVT.